This TCR beta chain was found in a study of shared clonotypes between healthy human individuals. TCRdb's table, derived via immunoSEQ multiplex PCR, lists solely in-frame clones and lacks some. In the table there are over 2 million clones, over 85% of which are singletons. To note about this clone: The antigen is not known.

In germline, CDR1 is SGDLS, CDR2 YYNGEE. V was trimmed by 3 bases and J by 9 bases, leaving 10 bases between them. There are 12 residues in the CDR3. Overall study findings and caveats: What limited the represented genetic and exposure-history diversity was the small number of donors. As a rule, naive subsets had a larger estimated richness than memory subsets. Expectations were that clonotype sharing among donors would be affected by sequencing depth. Approximately 5% of naive CD4 clonotypes were shared across a few donors.

Naive CD8 populations comprised CD45RO-negative cells positively selected for CCR7, excluding terminally differentiated effector memory CD45RA+ cells. The clonotype was recovered from a man between 18 and 29 years old in good health. The sample consisted of naive CD8+ T cells sorted from blood. The genes are TRBV9 and TRBJ2-1; TRBD1 is a possible D gene (6 bases). The CDR3 region has the DNA TGTGCCAGCAGCGCACAGGGCGCTGAGCAGTTCTTC. Translation: CASSAQGAEQFF.